This TCR beta chain was sequenced for a study of technical replicates of blood from a few donors. Only in-frame clones appear in the TCRdb table, and some are missing; sequencing was by immunoSEQ multiplex PCR. Of about 80,000 clones listed, around nine tenths were seen once; the top ten hold under 0.5%. The CDR3 spans 16 residues. V was pared by 4 bases and J by 5 bases, with 5 bases of the junction left unmatched. CDR1 and CDR2 (germline): SGHDN, FVKESK. The chain is built from TRBV14 and TRBJ2-2, with TRBD2 matching over 12 bases. The TCR was taken from a human donor in good health. Sequencing was done on a sample of T cells isolated from PBMCs. The CDR3 DNA follows: TGTGCCAGCAGCCTGAGACTAGCGGGAGCGACCGGGGAGCTGTTTTTT. This translates into CASSLRLAGATGELFF.